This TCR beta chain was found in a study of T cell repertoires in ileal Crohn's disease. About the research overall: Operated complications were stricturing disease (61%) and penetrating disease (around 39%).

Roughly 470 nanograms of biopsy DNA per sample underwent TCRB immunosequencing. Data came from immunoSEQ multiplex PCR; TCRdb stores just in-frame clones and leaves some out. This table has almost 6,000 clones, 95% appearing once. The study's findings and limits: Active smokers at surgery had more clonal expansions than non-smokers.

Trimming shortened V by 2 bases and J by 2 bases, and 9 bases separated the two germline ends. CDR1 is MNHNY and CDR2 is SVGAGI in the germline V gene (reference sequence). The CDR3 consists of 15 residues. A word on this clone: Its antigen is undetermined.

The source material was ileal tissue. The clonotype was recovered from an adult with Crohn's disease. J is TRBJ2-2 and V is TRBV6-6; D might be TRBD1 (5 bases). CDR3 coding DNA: TGTGCCAGCAGTTACGGACACGGAAACACCGGGGAGCTGTTTTTT. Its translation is CASSYGHGNTGELFF.